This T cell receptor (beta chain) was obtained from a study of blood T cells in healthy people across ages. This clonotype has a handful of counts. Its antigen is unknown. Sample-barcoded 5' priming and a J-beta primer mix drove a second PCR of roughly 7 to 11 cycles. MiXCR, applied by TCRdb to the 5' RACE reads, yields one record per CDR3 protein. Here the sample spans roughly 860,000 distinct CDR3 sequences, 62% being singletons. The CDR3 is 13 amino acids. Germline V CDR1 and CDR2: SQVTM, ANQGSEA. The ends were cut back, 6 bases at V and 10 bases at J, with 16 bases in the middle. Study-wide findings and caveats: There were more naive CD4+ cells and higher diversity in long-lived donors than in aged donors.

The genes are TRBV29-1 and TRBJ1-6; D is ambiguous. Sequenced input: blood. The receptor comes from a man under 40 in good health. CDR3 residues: CSVGGQANSPLHF. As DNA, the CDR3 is TGCAGCGTGGGAGGGCAGGCTAACTCACCCCTCCACTTT.